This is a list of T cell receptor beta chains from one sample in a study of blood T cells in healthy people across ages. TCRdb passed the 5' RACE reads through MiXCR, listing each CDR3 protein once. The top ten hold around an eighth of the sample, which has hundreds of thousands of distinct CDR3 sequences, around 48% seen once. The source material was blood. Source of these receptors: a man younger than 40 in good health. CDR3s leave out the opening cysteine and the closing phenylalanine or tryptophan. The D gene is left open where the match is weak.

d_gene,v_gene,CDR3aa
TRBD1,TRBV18,ASSPPGQGSYEQY
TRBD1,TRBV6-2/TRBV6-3,ASSYSRIVLKPGQPKETQY
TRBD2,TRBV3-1,ASSQRLAGGHQETQY
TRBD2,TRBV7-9,ASSLASGGAGEQF
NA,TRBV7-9,ASSLALNYEQY
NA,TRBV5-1,TSSLVGELYNEQF
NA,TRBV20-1,SARETDSPYNEQF
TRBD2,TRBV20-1,SARSGANDDEQY
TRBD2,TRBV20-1,SARAMTSGGAAAF
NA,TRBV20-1,SARVDSRETQY
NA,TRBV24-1,ATSARTYNYGYT
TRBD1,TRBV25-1,ASSEFGTGDLYGYT
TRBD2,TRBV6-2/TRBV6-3,ASSPRRTSGERDTQY
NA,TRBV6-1,ASRENSPLH
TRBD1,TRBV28,ASSTPGTGGTEAF
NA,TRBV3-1,ASSRGPYNSPLH
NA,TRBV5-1,ASSLSWETQY
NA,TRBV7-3,ASSRENYGTDTQY
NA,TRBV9,ASSVPDSRYEQY
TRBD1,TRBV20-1,SAGQDSSSEQY
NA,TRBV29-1,SVEDHGETSYNEQF
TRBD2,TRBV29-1,STTSGGTDTQY
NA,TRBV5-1,ASSSLTSRQETQY
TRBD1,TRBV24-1,ATSGLGTGNTGELF
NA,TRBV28,ASIERGSSYNEQF
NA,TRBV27,ASSLSPYTDTQY
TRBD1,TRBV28,AGRQTGGNQPQH
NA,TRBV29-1,SVENSAAEAF
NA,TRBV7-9,ASSSTGHGRDEQY
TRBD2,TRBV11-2,ASSLGEGIYEQY
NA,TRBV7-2,ASSISGGRVDEQF
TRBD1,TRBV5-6,ASSLIGTGVSEQY
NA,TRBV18,ASSPGAQGLSSPLH
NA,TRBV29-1,SVDGIGTYGYT
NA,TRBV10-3,ARPRVNGADTQY
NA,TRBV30,AWGLGTSQETQY
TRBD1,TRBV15,ATSRTGRAETQY
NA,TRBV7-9,ASSYTGTDHEQY
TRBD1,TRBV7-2,ASSLAAGQGGLEQY
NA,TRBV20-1,SARDAGEAKNIQY
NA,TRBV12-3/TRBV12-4,ASSLTGTYSNQPQH
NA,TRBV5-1,ASTLQETQY
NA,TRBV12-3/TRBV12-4,ASNTLTGELF
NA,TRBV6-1,ASSQAFSYEQY
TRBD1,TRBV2,ASSARTGSYNEQF
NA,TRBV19,ASSIPRGELF
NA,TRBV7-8,ASSLGTNSNQPQH